The 4 T cell receptor beta chains reported below all come from one sample, sequenced in a study of T cell repertoires in cytomegalovirus infection. TCRdb processed the reads anew with MiXCR; each CDR3 protein has one entry. The table has fewer than 80,000 distinct CDR3 sequences, about 3.8% seen once. Sequencing was done on a sample of PBMCs. All receptors derive from a human donor in good health (CMV status not recorded). Some clones in this sample may be carry-over from other donors' samples.

Concerning this clonotype itself: A much larger clone is a single base away; this may be a read error. The chain carries TRBV30 and TRBJ1-2; 7 positions match TRBD1. Looked up from germline, CDR1 is GTSNPN and CDR2 is SVGIG (reference sequence). This CDR3 is 13 amino acids long. This chain's CDR3 is CAWCVGTDYGYTF. CDR3 nucleotides: TGTGCCTGGTGTGTCGGGACAGACTATGGCTACACCTTC.

This clonotype occurred many times. J is TRBJ2-1 and V is TRBV7-9; D unclear. V lost 1 base to trimming and J lost 6 bases, with 10 bases between them. CDR3 length equals 14 residues. From germline, CDR1 is SEHNR and CDR2 FQNEAQ (reference sequence). The CDR3 is CASSLGSIGNEQFF. The CDR3 DNA is TGTGCCAGCAGCTTAGGGTCGATCGGCAATGAGCAGTTCTTC.

This clonotype was detected ten times or more. This chain links TRBV3-1 with TRBJ2-3, with D unclear. V was cut by 1 base and J by 3 bases, with 5 bases left in between. Germline CDR1 reads LGHDT; CDR2 reads YNNKEL (reference sequence). This CDR3 spans 13 amino acids. The CDR3 region has the DNA TGTGCCAGCAGCCAAGTCCTTACAGATACGCAGTATTTT. Amino acids: CASSQVLTDTQYF.

By frequency in the sample, this clonotype is medium-sized (0.01 to 0.1%). The chain uses TRBV7-2 and TRBJ2-4; D unclear. This CDR3 region has 15 residues. V was clipped by 5 bases and J by 0 bases, with 11 bases between them. The germline CDR1 and CDR2 sequences are SGHTA and FQGNSA. CDR3 nucleotides: TGTGCCAGCAGCAAGACACGGTTAGCCAAAAACATTCAGTACTTC. Its translation: CASSKTRLAKNIQYF.